The sequence of this T cell receptor beta chain was determined in a study of beta chain features in type 1 diabetes. Worth noting for this clone: Its specificity is not known.

Per donor, one heparinised blood draw averaged about 116 mL. Every sorted population was more than 95% pure. The ends were cut back, 2 bases at V and 5 bases at J, with 10 bases in the middle. This CDR3 has 13 amino acids. Germline CDR1 and CDR2: SGDLS and YYNGEE. Study-level findings and limits: People with Type 1 diabetes carried modestly yet significantly shorter TCRB CDR3s in all four CD4+ subsets. Within patients, naive, central memory and Treg TCRB repertoires seemed more similar than within healthy donors.

The entirety of the isolated RNA underwent reverse transcription, so expressed TCRB transcripts were sequenced. Libraries were prepared by immunoSEQ multiplex PCR; TCRdb keeps only in-frame clonotypes and omits some of them. Of some 330,000 clones in the sample, roughly 11% were seen once. The rearrangement links TRBV9 to TRBJ2-5; tentatively, D is TRBD1 (6 bases). The clonotype comes from a woman aged 30 to 39 in good health. Source material: naive CD4+ T cells from blood. This CDR3 reads CASSVRDTETQYF. The CDR3 DNA follows: TGTGCCAGCAGCGTGAGGGACACGGAGACCCAGTACTTC.